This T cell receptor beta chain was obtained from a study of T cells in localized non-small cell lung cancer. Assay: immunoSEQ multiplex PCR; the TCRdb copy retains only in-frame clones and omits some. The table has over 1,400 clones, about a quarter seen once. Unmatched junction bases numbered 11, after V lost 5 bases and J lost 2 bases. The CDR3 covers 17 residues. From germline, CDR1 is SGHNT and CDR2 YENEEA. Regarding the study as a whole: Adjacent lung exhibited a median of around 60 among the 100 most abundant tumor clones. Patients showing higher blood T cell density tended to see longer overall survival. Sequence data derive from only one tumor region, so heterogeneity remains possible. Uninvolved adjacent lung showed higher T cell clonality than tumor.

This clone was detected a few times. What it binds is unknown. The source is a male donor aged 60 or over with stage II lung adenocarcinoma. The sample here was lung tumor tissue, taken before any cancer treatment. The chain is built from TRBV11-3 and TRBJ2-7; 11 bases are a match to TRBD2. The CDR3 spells CASSQGLTSGIAYEQYF. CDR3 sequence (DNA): TGTGCCAGCAGCCAAGGGTTGACTAGCGGGATCGCCTACGAGCAGTACTTC.